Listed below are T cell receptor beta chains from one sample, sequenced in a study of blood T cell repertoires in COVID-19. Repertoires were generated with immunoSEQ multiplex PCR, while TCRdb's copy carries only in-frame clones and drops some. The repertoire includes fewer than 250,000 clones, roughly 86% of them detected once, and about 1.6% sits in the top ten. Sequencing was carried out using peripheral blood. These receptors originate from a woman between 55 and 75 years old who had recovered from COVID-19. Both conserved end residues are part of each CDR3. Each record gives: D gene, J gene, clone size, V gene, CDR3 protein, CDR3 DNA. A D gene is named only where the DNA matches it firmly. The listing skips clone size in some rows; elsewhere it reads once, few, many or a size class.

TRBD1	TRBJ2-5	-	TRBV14	CASSRAGTGFGTQYF	TGTGCCAGCAGCCGAGCCGGGACAGGGTTCGGGACCCAGTACTTC
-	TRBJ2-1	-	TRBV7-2	CASSPSMGILGRNEQFF	TGTGCCAGCAGCCCCAGCATGGGGATACTCGGGAGAAATGAGCAGTTCTTC
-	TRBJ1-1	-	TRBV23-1	CASSRLAGHMNTEAFF	TGCGCCAGCAGTCGCCTGGCAGGACACATGAACACTGAAGCTTTCTTT
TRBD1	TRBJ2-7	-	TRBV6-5	CASSRGQGGRGEQYF	TGTGCCAGCAGCCGCGGACAGGGCGGTAGAGGCGAGCAGTACTTC
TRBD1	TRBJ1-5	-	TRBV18	CASSPSGGGQPQHF	TGTGCCAGCTCACCATCAGGGGGCGGGCAGCCCCAGCATTTT
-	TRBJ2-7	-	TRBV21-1	CASSTNRESYEQYF	TGTGCCAGCAGCACAAACAGGGAGTCCTACGAGCAGTACTTC
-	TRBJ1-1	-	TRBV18	CASSLDQQGPEAFF	TGTGCCAGCTCGCTGGACCAACAGGGACCTGAAGCTTTCTTT
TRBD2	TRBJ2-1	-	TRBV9	CASSVRLAGDLGDEQFF	TGTGCCAGCAGCGTAAGGCTAGCGGGGGACCTTGGGGATGAGCAGTTCTTC
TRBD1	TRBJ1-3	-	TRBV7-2	CASRQGAQGNTIYF	TGTGCCAGCCGACAGGGGGCGCAAGGAAACACCATATATTTT
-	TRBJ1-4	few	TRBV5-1	CASSLGRRATNEKLFF	TGCGCCAGCAGCTTGGGCAGGCGTGCAACTAATGAAAAACTGTTTTTT
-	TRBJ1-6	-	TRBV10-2	CASKNRVDSPLHF	TGCGCCAGCAAAAACAGGGTGGATTCACCCCTCCACTTT
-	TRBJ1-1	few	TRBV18	CASSPVVGLNTEAFF	TGTGCCAGCTCACCAGTCGTGGGCTTAAACACTGAAGCTTTCTTT
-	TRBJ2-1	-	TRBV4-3	CASSQGGPYNEQFF	TGCGCCAGCAGCCAAGGGGGGCCCTACAATGAGCAGTTCTTC
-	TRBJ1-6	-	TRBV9	CASSVAGRRNSPLHF	TGTGCCAGCAGCGTAGCAGGGAGGAGGAATTCACCCCTCCACTTT
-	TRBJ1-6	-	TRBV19	CASEGSSYNSPLHF	TGTGCCAGTGAAGGGAGCTCCTATAATTCACCCCTCCACTTT
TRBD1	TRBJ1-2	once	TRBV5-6	CASGDRSYGYTF	TGTGCCAGCGGGGACAGGAGCTATGGCTACACCTTC
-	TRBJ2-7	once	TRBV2	CASFSSYEQYF	TGTGCCAGCTTTAGCTCCTACGAGCAGTACTTC
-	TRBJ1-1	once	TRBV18	CASSGQKNTEAFF	TGTGCCAGCTCCGGACAGAAGAACACTGAAGCTTTCTTT
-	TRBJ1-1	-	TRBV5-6	CASSGRDPNTEAFF	TGTGCCAGCAGCGGGCGCGACCCGAACACTGAAGCTTTCTTT
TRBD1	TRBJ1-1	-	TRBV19	CASSPGQGGTEAFF	TGTGCCAGTAGCCCGGGACAGGGAGGCACTGAAGCTTTCTTT
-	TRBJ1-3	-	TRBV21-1	CASSARLRGAGGNTIYF	TGTGCCAGCAGCGCACGGTTGCGGGGGGCAGGTGGAAACACCATATATTTT
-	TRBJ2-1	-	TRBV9	CASSQGGYEQFF	TGTGCCAGCAGCCAGGGGGGCTATGAGCAGTTCTTC
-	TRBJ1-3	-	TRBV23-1	CASSQLCDVPPTQDSIGNTIYF	TGCGCCAGCAGTCAATTATGTGATGTGCCTCCCACTCAGGACAGTATAGGAAACACCATATATTTT
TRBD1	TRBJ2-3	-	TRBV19	CASTTTGSTDTQYF	TGTGCCAGTACTACGACAGGGAGCACAGATACGCAGTATTTT
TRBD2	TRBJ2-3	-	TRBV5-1	CARSRLAGGGGTDTQYF	TGCGCCCGCAGCCGACTCGCGGGTGGGGGGGGCACAGATACGCAGTATTTT
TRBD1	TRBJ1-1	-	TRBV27	CASSFGVTGVHTEAFF	TGTGCCAGCAGTTTTGGTGTGACAGGGGTGCACACTGAAGCTTTCTTT
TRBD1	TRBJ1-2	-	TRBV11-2	CASSGGTVGPHRYGYTF	TGTGCCAGCAGCGGAGGGACAGTGGGACCTCACCGCTATGGCTACACCTTC
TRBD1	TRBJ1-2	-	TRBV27	CASRLQGAGDYGYTF	TGTGCCAGCAGGTTGCAGGGGGCAGGAGACTATGGCTACACCTTC
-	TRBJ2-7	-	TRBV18	CASSTEYEQYF	TGTGCCAGCTCAACAGAGTACGAGCAGTACTTC